These 23 T cell receptor beta chains share one sample of origin, sequenced in a study of cytomegalovirus exposure and HLA in healthy donors. PCR used 60 Vbeta primers and 13 Jbeta primers. Here immunoSEQ multiplex PCR was the method, and the copy in TCRdb shows in-frame clones only, minus some. The sample shows some 110,000 clones, roughly 76% of them seen only once. The material sequenced was PBMCs. The receptors here all came from a woman in her 50s in good health and CMV-seropositive.

This clone was observed a handful of times. The chain recombines TRBV5-1 with TRBJ1-6; D is perhaps TRBD1 (6 bases). The CDR3 extends over 14 amino acids. The germline V gene encodes CDR1 SGHRS and CDR2 YFSETQ. V lost 3 bases and J lost 6, with 10 bases in between. CDR3 in DNA: TGCGCCAGCAGCTCAGGGGATGGTAATTCACCCCTCCACTTT. Amino acid sequence: CASSSGDGNSPLHF.

The V and J genes are TRBV19 and TRBJ2-5, with TRBD1 identical over 7 bases. The better agreement between TRBJ2-7 and the DNA end casts doubt on the J call. The CDR3 covers 17 residues. CDR1 LNHDA and CDR2 SQIVND come from the germline V gene (reference sequence). The CDR3 is CASSISRGRNRGYEQYF. The CDR3 DNA sequence: TGTGCCAGTAGTATATCCAGAGGAAGGAACAGGGGTTACGAGCAGTACTTC.

The CDR3 spells CASNPLQNTEAFF. The CDR3, as DNA: TGTGCCAGCAACCCACTACAGAACACTGAAGCTTTCTTT. The V and J genes are TRBV6-1 and TRBJ1-1; D remains ambiguous. Germline V gene sequence: CDR1 MNHNS, CDR2 SASEGT. V was pared by 7 bases and J by 1 base, with 10 bases between. CDR3 size: 13 residues.

The gene calls are TRBV18 and TRBJ2-5; 10 positions agree with TRBD1. CDR3 length equals 15 residues. Germline loops: CDR1 KGHSH, CDR2 LQKENI. With V trimmed by 3 bases and J by 5 bases, 6 bases remained unmatched. CDR3: CASSPQTGGQETQYF. CDR3 nucleotides: TGTGCCAGCTCACCCCAGACAGGGGGCCAGGAGACCCAGTACTTC.

This chain links TRBV5-1 with TRBJ1-1, with unresolved D. The CDR3 sequence is 15 residues long. From germline, CDR1 is SGHRS and CDR2 YFSETQ. V lost 5 bases and J lost 0, with 14 bases in between. The CDR3 bases are TGCGCCAGCAGTCCCGGGGTAGGGTTGAACACTGAAGCTTTCTTT. Its translation: CASSPGVGLNTEAFF.

The rearrangement links TRBV4-2 to TRBJ1-5; D remains unclear. CDR3 length equals 16 residues. Germline V gives CDR1 LGHNA, CDR2 YNFKEQ. V was trimmed by 1 base and J by 0 bases, leaving 10 bases between them. This chain's CDR3 is CASSQAAGYSNQPQHF. For the CDR3, the DNA is TGTGCCAGCAGCCAAGCTGCGGGCTATAGCAATCAGCCCCAGCATTTT.

The chain carries TRBV27 and TRBJ2-1; 15 nucleotides match TRBD2. Losses at the gene ends were 5 bases for V and 10 bases for J; bases not matched to a gene: 6. There are 15 residues in the CDR3. CDR1 MNHEY and CDR2 SMNVEV come from the germline V gene (reference sequence). The CDR3 reads CASSPGLAGGREQFF. The CDR3 nucleotides are TGTGCCAGCAGTCCCGGACTAGCGGGGGGGCGCGAGCAGTTCTTC.

V is TRBV28 and J is TRBJ2-1, with TRBD2 identical over 8 bases. From germline, CDR1 is MDHEN and CDR2 SYDVKM. J lost 4 bases, V lost 8 bases, and 7 bases had no gene match. The CDR3 runs 14 residues. CDR3 in amino acids: CASAPLAGYNEQFF. For the CDR3, the DNA is TGTGCCAGCGCACCTCTAGCGGGTTACAATGAGCAGTTCTTC.

The rearrangement uses TRBV2 and TRBJ2-7; TRBD2 agrees at 8 bases. CDR3 length equals 14 residues. V trimming: 9 bases; J trimming: 0 bases; junction bases outside the gene matches: 7. Per the germline V gene, CDR1 is SNHLY and CDR2 is FYNNEI. The CDR3 protein is CASARGGDSYEQYF. The CDR3 coding sequence is TGTGCCAGTGCACGGGGGGGCGACTCCTACGAGCAGTACTTC.

The genes are TRBV11-2 and TRBJ2-7; D is perhaps TRBD1 (7 bases). Germline CDR1 is SGHAT and CDR2 is FQNNGV. This CDR3 is 14 amino acids long. V lost 3 bases to trimming and J lost 4 bases, with 13 bases between them. CDR3 sequence (DNA): TGTGCCAGCAGCTTGGCAGGGGGGAGTTACGAGCAGTACTTC. This translates into CASSLAGGSYEQYF. The variable domain in full, with the rest retrieved from reference TRBV11-2 and TRBJ2-7, is EAGVAQSPRYKIIEKRQSVAFWCNPISGHATLYWYQQILGQGPKLLIQFQNNGVVDDSQLPKDRFSAERLKGVDSTLKIQPAKLEDSAVYLCASSLAGGSYEQYFGPGTRLTVT.

This clone showed up just a few times. This rearrangement joins TRBV10-3 to TRBJ1-1, with TRBD1 matching 10 bases. Germline CDR1 and CDR2: ENHRY and SYGVKD. Trimming at V came to 2 bases and at J to 10 bases, leaving 4 bases not matched to a gene. This CDR3 is 13 amino acids long. The CDR3 spells CAISEDRGRAAFF. The CDR3 region has the DNA TGTGCCATCAGTGAGGACAGGGGGCGAGCAGCTTTCTTT.

This CDR3 is CASSSGAGGKALYGYTF. For the CDR3, the DNA is TGTGCCAGCAGTTCCGGGGCGGGGGGCAAGGCGCTCTATGGCTACACCTTC. V usage is TRBV5-6 and J usage is TRBJ1-2; D possibly corresponds to TRBD1 (6 bases). The CDR3 is 17 residues long. V lost 5 bases to trimming and J lost 4 bases, with 24 bases between them. Germline V gene data show CDR1 as SGHDT and CDR2 as YYEEEE.

This clone was found once. This chain uses TRBV7-2 with TRBJ2-5, with 11 bases aligning to TRBD2. This CDR3 has 17 residues. Germline CDR1 is SGHTA and CDR2 is FQGNSA. V shed 0 bases and J 4 bases; nucleotides not matched to a gene: 7. The CDR3 DNA is TGTGCCAGCAGCTTAGCGCCTAGCGGGGGGTTCGGAGAGACCCAGTACTTC. It yields the protein CASSLAPSGGFGETQYF.

This chain links TRBV28 with TRBJ2-3; D unresolved. Germline loops: CDR1 MDHEN, CDR2 SYDVKM. Trimming pared 8 bases from V and 2 bases from J, leaving 14 bases between. The CDR3 runs to 14 residues. The DNA for the CDR3 is TGTGCCAGCGGCCCACAGATACTCACAGATACGCAGTATTTT. It translates to CASGPQILTDTQYF.

This clone was detected once. V usage is TRBV11-1 and J usage is TRBJ2-1; TRBD2 matches at 11 bases. Germline CDR1 is SGHAT and CDR2 is FQDESV (reference sequence). V shed 5 bases and J 0 bases; nucleotides not matched to a gene: 12. CDR3 length equals 19 residues. The CDR3 sequence: CASSRHPVAGGSSYNEQFF. CDR3 bases: TGTGCCAGCAGCCGCCACCCAGTAGCGGGGGGGAGCTCCTACAATGAGCAGTTCTTC.

This clone appeared a few times. The J gene is TRBJ1-3, the V gene TRBV4-1, with 7 positions matching TRBD1. Germline CDR1 MGHRA, CDR2 YSYEKL. The V and J ends lost 4 bases and 3 bases, in that order; junction bases with no gene match: 6. The CDR3 has 15 amino acids. The CDR3 is CASSRNDRDGNTIYF. The CDR3 DNA reads TGCGCCAGCAGCCGAAACGACAGGGATGGAAACACCATATATTTT.

This chain links TRBV9 with TRBJ1-1; 7 bases are shared with TRBD1. This CDR3 region has 15 residues. The V and J ends lost 4 bases and 0 bases, in that order; junction bases with no gene match: 6. CDR1 and CDR2 (germline): SGDLS, YYNGEE. CDR3 loop: CASSPGGGMNTEAFF. The DNA of the CDR3 is TGTGCCAGCAGCCCCGGAGGGGGCATGAACACTGAAGCTTTCTTT.

The chain is built from TRBV7-8 and TRBJ1-5; D may be TRBD1 (6 bases). V lost 5 bases and J 5 bases, leaving 10 bases between the germline ends. Germline V gene data show CDR1 as SGHVS and CDR2 as FQNEAQ. There are 13 residues in the CDR3. The DNA for the CDR3 is TGTGCCAGCAGCGGAGGACAGTATCAGCCCCAGCATTTT. Encoded protein: CASSGGQYQPQHF.

The genes are TRBV7-9 and TRBJ2-1; TRBD1 matches 9 bases. This CDR3 comprises 14 residues. The V gene end was trimmed by 7 bases and the J gene end by 4 bases; junction bases not matched to a gene: 5. Germline CDR1 and CDR2: SEHNR and FQNEAQ (reference sequence). The CDR3 nucleotides read TGTGCCAGCACCGGGACAGGGACATACAATGAGCAGTTCTTC. Translated: CASTGTGTYNEQFF.

This clone was seen only a few times. This chain links TRBV13 with TRBJ1-5, with unresolved D. This CDR3 comprises 18 residues. Trimming left V 5 bases short and J 0 bases short, with 20 bases between. Germline CDR1 reads PRHDT; CDR2 reads FYEKMQ (reference sequence). The CDR3 sequence: CASSPRERAGLSNQPQHF. The CDR3 nucleotides read TGTGCCAGCAGCCCCCGCGAGCGGGCAGGTCTTAGCAATCAGCCCCAGCATTTT.

The rearrangement uses TRBV4-1 and TRBJ1-4, with TRBD1 matching over 7 bases. The germline CDR1 and CDR2 sequences are MGHRA and YSYEKL. The CDR3 runs to 15 residues. V trimming: 3 bases; J trimming: 8 bases; junction bases outside the gene matches: 9. CDR3 nucleotides: TGCGCCAGCAGCCATAACGACAGGGACGTAGAAAAACTGTTTTTT. This translates into CASSHNDRDVEKLFF.

This clone has just a few counts. The chain links TRBV7-9 to TRBJ2-3, with a tentative D call TRBD2 (5 bases). CDR1 and CDR2 from the germline V gene are SEHNR and FQNEAQ (reference sequence). CDR3 size: 16 residues. Trimming removed 3 bases from V and 1 base from J, with 14 bases in between. CDR3 in DNA: TGTGCCAGCAGCTTGGAGATAGCGCGTCGCACAGATACGCAGTATTTT. Translation gives CASSLEIARRTDTQYF.

This chain joins TRBV5-1 and TRBJ2-7; a possible D gene is TRBD1 (6 bases). The CDR3 consists of 14 residues. The V end lost 4 bases, the J end lost 3 bases, and 14 bases lay between the germline ends. Germline V gene sequence: CDR1 SGHRS, CDR2 YFSETQ. The CDR3 loop reads CASSGRQVNYEQYF. In DNA form, the CDR3 reads TGCGCCAGCAGCGGCCGACAGGTGAACTACGAGCAGTACTTC.